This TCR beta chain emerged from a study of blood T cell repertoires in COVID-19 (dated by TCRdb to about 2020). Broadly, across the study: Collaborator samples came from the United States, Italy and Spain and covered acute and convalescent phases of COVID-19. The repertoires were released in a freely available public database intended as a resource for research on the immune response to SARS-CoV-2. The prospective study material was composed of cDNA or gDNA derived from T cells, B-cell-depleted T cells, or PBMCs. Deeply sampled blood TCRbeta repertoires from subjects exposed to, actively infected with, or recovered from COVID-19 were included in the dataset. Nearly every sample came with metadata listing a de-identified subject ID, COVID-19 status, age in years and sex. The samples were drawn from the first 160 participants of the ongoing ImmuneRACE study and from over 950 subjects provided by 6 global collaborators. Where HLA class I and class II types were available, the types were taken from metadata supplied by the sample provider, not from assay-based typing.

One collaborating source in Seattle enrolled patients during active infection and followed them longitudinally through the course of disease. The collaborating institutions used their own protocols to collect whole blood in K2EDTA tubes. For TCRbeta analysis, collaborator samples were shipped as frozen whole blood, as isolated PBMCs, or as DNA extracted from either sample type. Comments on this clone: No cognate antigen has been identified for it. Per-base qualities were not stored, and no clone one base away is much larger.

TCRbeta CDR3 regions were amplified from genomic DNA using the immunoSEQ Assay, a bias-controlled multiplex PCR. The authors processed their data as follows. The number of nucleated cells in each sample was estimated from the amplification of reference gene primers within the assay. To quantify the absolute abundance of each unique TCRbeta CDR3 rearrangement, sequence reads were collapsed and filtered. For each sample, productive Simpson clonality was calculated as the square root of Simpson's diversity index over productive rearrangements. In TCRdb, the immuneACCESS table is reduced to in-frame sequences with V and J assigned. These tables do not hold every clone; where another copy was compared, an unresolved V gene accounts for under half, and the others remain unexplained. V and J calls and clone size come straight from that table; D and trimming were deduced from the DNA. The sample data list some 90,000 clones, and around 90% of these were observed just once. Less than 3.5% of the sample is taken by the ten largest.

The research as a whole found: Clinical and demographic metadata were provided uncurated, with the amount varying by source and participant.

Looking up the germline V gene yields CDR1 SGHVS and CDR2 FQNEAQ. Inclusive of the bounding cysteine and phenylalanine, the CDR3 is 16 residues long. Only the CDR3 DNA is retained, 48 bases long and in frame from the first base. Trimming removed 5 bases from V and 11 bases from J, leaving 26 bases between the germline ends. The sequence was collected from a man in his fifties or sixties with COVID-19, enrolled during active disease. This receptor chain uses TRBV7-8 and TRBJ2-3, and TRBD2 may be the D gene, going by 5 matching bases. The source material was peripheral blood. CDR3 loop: CASSHTPLGLESGQYF. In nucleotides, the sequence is TGTGCCAGCAGCCACACCCCGCTCGGACTCGAGTCGGGGCAGTATTTT. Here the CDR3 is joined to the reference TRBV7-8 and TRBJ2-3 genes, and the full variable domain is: GAGVSQSPRYKVAKRGQDVALRCDPISGHVSLFWYQQALGQGPEFLTYFQNEAQLDKSGLPSDRFFAERPEGSVSTLKIQRTQQEDSAVYLCASSHTPLGLESGQYFGPGTRLTVL.